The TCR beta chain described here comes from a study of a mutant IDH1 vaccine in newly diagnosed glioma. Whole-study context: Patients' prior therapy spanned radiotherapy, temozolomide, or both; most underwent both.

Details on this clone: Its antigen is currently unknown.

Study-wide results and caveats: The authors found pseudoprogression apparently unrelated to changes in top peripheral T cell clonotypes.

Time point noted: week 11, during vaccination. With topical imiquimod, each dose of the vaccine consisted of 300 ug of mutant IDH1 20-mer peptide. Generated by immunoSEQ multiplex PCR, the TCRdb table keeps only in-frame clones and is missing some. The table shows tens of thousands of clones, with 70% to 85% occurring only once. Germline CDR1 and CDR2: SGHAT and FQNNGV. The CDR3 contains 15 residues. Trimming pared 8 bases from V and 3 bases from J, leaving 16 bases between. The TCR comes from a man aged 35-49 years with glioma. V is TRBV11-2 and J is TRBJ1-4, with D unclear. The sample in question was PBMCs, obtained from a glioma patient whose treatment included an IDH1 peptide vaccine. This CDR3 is CASAGWGGSNEKLFF. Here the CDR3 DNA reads TGTGCCAGCGCGGGGTGGGGAGGGTCTAATGAAAAACTGTTTTTT.